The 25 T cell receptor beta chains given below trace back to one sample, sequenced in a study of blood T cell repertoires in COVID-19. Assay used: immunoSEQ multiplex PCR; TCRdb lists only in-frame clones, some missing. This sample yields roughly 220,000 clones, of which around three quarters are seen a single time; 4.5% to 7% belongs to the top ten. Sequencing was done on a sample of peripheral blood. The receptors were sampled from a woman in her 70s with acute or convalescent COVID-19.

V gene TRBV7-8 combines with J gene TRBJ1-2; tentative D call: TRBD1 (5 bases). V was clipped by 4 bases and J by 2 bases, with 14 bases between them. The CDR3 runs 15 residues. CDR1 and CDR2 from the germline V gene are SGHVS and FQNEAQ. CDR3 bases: TGTGCCAGCAGCTCCAGTACAGGATCAAACTATGGCTACACCTTC. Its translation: CASSSSTGSNYGYTF.

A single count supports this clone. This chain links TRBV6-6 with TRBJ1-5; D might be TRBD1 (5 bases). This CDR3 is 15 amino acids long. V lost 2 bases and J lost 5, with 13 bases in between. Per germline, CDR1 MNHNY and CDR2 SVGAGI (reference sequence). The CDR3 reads CASSYPEGPDQPQHF. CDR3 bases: TGTGCCAGCAGTTACCCGGAGGGGCCTGATCAGCCCCAGCATTTT.

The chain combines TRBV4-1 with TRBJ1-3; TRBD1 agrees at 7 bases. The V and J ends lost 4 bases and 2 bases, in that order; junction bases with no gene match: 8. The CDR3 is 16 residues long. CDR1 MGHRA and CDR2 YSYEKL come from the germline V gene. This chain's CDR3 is CASSLQTGNPGNTIYF. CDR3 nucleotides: TGCGCCAGCAGCCTCCAGACAGGGAACCCTGGAAACACCATATATTTT.

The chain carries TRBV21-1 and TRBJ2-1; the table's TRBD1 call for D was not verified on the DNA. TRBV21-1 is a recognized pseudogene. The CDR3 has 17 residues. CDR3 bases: TGTGCCAGCAAGGGCACGAGACAGGGGGAGTCCTACAATGAGCAGTTCTTC. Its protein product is CASKGTRQGESYNEQFF.

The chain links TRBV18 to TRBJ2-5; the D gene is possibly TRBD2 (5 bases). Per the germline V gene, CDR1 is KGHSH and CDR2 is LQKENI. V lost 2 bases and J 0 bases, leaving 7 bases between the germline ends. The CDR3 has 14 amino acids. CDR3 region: CASSPGGYQETQYF. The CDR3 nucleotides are TGTGCCAGCTCACCAGGAGGATACCAAGAGACCCAGTACTTC.

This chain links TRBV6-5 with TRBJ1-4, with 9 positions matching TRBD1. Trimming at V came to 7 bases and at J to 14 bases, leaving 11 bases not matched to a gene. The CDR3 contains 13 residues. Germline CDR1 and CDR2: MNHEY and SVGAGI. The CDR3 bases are TGTGCCAGCACCAAAACCGACAGGGGGTGGCTGTTTTTT. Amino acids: CASTKTDRGWLFF.

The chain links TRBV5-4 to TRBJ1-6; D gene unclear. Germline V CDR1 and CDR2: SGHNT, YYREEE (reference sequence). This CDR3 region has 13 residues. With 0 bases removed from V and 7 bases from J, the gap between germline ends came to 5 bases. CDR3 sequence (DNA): TGTGCCAGCAGCTTGGAGCTAAATTCACCCCTCCACTTT. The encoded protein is CASSLELNSPLHF.

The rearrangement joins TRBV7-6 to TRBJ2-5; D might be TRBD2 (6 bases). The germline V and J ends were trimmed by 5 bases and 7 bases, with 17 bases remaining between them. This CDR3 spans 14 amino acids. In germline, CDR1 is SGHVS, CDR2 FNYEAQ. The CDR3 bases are TGTGCCAGCAGCCCATCTGCGGGACCAGTGACCCAGTACTTC. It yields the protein CASSPSAGPVTQYF.

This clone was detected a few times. The CDR3 protein is CASSPYTGAYEQYF. The CDR3 DNA follows: TGTGCCAGCAGTCCCTATACAGGGGCCTACGAGCAGTACTTC. The rearrangement uses TRBV27 and TRBJ2-7; 7 nucleotides align to TRBD1. The germline V gene has CDR1 MNHEY and CDR2 SMNVEV (reference sequence). The CDR3 sequence is 14 residues long. The junction had 6 bases not matched to a gene; V was cut back by 5 bases and J by 2 bases.

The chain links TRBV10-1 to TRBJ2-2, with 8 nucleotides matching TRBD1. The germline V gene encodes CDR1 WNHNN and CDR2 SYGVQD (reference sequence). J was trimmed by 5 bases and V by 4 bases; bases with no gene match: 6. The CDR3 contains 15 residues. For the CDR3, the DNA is TGCGCCAGCAGTGCGGACAGGGCGGGGACCGGGGAGCTGTTTTTT. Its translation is CASSADRAGTGELFF.

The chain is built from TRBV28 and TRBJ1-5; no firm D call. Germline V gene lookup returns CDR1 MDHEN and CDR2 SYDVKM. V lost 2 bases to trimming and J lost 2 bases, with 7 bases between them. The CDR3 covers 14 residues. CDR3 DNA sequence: TGTGCCAGCAGTTTAGGCACAGGCAATCAGCCCCAGCATTTT. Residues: CASSLGTGNQPQHF.

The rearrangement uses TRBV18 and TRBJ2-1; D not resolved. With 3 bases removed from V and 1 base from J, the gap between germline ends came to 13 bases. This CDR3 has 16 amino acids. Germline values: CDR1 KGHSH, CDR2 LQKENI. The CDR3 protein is CASSPALTDSYNEQFF. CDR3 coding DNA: TGTGCCAGCTCACCGGCCTTGACTGATTCCTACAATGAGCAGTTCTTC.

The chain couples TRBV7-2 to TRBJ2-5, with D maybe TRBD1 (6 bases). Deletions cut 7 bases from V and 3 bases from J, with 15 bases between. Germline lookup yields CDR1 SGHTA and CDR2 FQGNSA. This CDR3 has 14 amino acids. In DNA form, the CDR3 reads TGTGCCAGCACCCAGAGGGCAGGGGAAGAGACCCAGTACTTC. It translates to CASTQRAGEETQYF.

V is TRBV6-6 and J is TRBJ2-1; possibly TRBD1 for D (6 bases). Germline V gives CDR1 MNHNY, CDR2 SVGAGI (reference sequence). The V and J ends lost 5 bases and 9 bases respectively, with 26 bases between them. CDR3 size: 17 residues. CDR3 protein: CASSHSPGTSPSGEQFF. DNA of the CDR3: TGTGCCAGCAGTCATTCCCCCGGGACATCCCCATCCGGTGAGCAGTTCTTC.

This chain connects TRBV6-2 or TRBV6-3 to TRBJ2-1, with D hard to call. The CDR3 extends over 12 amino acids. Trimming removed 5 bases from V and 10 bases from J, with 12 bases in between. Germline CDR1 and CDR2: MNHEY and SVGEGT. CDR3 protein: CASSMQFGEQFF. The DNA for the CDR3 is TGTGCCAGCAGTATGCAATTCGGGGAGCAGTTCTTC.

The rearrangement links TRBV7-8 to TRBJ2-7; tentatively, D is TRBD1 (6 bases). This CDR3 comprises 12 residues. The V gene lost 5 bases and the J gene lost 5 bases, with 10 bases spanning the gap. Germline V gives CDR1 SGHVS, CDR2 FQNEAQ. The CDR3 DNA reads TGTGCCAGCAGCCCACAGGGAAACGAGCAGTACTTC. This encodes CASSPQGNEQYF.

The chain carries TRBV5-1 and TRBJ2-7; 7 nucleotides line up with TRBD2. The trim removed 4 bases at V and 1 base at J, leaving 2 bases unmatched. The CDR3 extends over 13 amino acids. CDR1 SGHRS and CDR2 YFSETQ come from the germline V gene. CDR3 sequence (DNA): TGCGCCAGCAGCCGCGGGGGATCCTACGAGCAGTACTTC. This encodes CASSRGGSYEQYF.

The CDR3 nucleotides are TGTGCCAGCAGCTTAGGACAAAATCAGCCCCAGCATTTT. This codes for CASSLGQNQPQHF. This chain joins TRBV7-2 and TRBJ1-5, with no clear D. CDR3 length: 13 residues. Looked up from germline, CDR1 is SGHTA and CDR2 is FQGNSA. Between the trimmed V and J ends, which lost 1 base and 4 bases, there was a span of 5 bases.

This chain's CDR3 is CASSQGQSAGNQPQHF. Here the CDR3 DNA reads TGTGCCAGCAGCCAGGGACAGTCGGCTGGCAATCAGCCCCAGCATTTT. The V and J genes are TRBV28 and TRBJ1-5; 7 nucleotides agree with TRBD1. The length of the CDR3 is 16 residues. J lost 2 bases, V lost 6 bases, and 10 bases had no gene match. The germline gives CDR1 MDHEN, CDR2 SYDVKM.

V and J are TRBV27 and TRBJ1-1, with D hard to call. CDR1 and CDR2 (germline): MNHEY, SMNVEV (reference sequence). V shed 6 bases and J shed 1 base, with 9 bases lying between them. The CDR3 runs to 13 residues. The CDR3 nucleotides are TGTGCCAGCAGAACGCGGGAGAACACTGAAGCTTTCTTT. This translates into CASRTRENTEAFF.

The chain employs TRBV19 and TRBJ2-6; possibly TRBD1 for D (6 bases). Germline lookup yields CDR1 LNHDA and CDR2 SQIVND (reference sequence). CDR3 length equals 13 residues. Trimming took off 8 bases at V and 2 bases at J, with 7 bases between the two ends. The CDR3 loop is CASGTTGANVLTF. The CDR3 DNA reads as TGTGCCAGTGGGACAACTGGGGCCAACGTCCTGACTTTC.

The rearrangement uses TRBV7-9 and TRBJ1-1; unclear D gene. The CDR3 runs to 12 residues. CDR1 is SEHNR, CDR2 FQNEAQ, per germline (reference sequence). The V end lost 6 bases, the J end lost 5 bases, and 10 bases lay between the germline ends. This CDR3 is CASRISYTEAFF. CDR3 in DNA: TGTGCCAGCAGAATTAGCTATACTGAAGCTTTCTTT.

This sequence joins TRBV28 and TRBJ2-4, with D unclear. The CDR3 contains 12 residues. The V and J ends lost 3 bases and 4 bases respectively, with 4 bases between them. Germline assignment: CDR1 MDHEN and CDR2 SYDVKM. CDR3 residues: CASSFEKNIQYF. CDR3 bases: TGTGCCAGCAGTTTCGAGAAAAACATTCAGTACTTC.

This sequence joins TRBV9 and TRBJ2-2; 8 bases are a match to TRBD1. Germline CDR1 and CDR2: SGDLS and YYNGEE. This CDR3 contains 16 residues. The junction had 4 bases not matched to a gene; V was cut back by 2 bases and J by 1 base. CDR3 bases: TGTGCCAGCAGCGTCGGACAGGGCTGGAACACCGGGGAGCTGTTTTTT. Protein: CASSVGQGWNTGELFF.

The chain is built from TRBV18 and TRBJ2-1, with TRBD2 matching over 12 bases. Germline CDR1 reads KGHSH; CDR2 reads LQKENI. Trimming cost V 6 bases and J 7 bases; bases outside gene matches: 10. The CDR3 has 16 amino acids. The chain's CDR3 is CASSPRLAGAMNEQFF. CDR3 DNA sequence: TGTGCCAGCTCCCCCAGACTAGCGGGAGCCATGAATGAGCAGTTCTTC.